What follows is one T cell receptor (beta chain) and its context. This sample is drawn from a study of technical replicates of blood from a handful of donors. The repertoire was sequenced with immunoSEQ multiplex PCR; TCRdb's copy has only in-frame clones and lacks some. The table lists some 15,000 clones, approximately 88% of them singletons. The sequence came from a human donor in good health. Sequences were obtained from PBMCs.

The CDR3 protein is CASSGALYYEQYF. In DNA form, the CDR3 reads TGTGCCAGCAGTGGGGCGCTTTACTACGAGCAGTACTTC. V gene TRBV5-6 combines with J gene TRBJ2-7; D possibly corresponds to TRBD1 (5 bases). Deletions cut 5 bases from V and 3 bases from J, with 12 bases between. This CDR3 has 13 residues. Germline CDR1 SGHDT, CDR2 YYEEEE.